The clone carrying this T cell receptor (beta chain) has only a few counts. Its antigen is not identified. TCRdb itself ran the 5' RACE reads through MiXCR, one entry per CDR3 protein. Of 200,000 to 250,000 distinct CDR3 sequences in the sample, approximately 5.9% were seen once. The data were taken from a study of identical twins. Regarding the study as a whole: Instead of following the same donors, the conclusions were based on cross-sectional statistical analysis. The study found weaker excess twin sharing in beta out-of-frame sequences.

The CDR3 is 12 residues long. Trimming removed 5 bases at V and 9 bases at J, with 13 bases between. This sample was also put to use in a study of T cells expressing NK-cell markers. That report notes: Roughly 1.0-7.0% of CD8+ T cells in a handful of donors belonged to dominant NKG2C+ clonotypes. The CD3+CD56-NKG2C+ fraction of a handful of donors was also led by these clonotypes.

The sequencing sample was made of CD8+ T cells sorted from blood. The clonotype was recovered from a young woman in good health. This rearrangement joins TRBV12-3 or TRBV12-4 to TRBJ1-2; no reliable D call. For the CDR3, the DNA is TGTGCCAGCAGTCTAGGTCGGCCCAGCTACACCTTC. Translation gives CASSLGRPSYTF.